Listed below are T cell receptor beta chains from one sample, sequenced in a study of Graves' ophthalmopathy and Graves' hyperthyroidism. TCRdb called the multiplex PCR reads again in MiXCR, with one record for every CDR3 protein. The table includes around 590,000 distinct CDR3 sequences, under 40% detected once. Sequencing input: peripheral blood or thyroid tissue (not recorded which). All receptors derive from an adult man with Graves' hyperthyroidism. Each CDR3 is given with its conserved first and last residue. Each record gives: J gene, V gene, clone size, D gene, CDR3 DNA, CDR3 protein. D genes are given only for firm matches. Rows may omit the clone size; those that give it use once, few, many or a size class.

>TRBJ1-2|TRBV29-1|NA|NA
TGCAGCCAAGGAGCGGGGGGCTACACCTTC
CSQGAGGYTF
>TRBJ1-6|TRBV10-3|many|TRBD1
TGTGCCATCAGGGCGGACAGGTTGGCCGGTTCACCCCTCCACTTT
CAIRADRLAGSPLHF
>TRBJ2-7|TRBV19|few|TRBD1
TGTGCCAGTAGCACCACTACGATCCGGGACAGTTCTCTCTACGAGCAGTACTTC
CASSTTTIRDSSLYEQYF
>TRBJ2-7|TRBV3-1|NA|TRBD2
TGTGCCAGCAGCCAAACGGGACTAGCGACGAGCGAGCAGTACTTC
CASSQTGLATSEQYF
>TRBJ1-2|TRBV11-2|many|NA
TGTGCCAGCAGCTCAACGGGACGGTACTATGGCTACACCTTC
CASSSTGRYYGYTF
>TRBJ2-2|TRBV12-5|NA|TRBD1
TGCGCTAGTGGCCGTGGGACAGACACTAACACCGGGGAGCTGTTTTTT
CASGRGTDTNTGELFF
>TRBJ2-5|TRBV29-1|NA|NA
TGCAGCGTTGGGGGGAATAAAGAGACCCAGTACTTC
CSVGGNKETQYF
>TRBJ2-7|TRBV7-8|many|TRBD1
TGTGCCAGCAGCCGACTGGGACAGGGAACCTACGAGCAGTACTTC
CASSRLGQGTYEQYF
>TRBJ1-5|TRBV24-1|many|NA
TGTGCCACCAGAGACGTTGGTAGCAATCAGCCCCAGCATTTT
CATRDVGSNQPQHF
>TRBJ2-2|TRBV15|many|TRBD2
TGTGCCACCAGCAGAGAACCGGGACTAGCGGGGTGGGACACCGGGGAGCTGTTTTTT
CATSREPGLAGWDTGELFF
>TRBJ1-5|TRBV19|NA|TRBD1
TGTGCCAGTAGTCAGGACAGGCCATATTATAGCAATCAGCCCCAGCATTTT
CASSQDRPYYSNQPQHF
>TRBJ2-3|TRBV20-1|many|TRBD1
TGCAGTGCTAGCCAATTGCAGGGGGACCCAGATACGCAGTATTTT
CSASQLQGDPDTQYF
>TRBJ2-7|TRBV30|NA|NA
TGTGCCTGGAGTGGTCGGGACTACGAGCAGTACTTC
CAWSGRDYEQYF
>TRBJ2-7|TRBV2|NA|NA
TGTGCCAGCAGTACGGGCAGGGCCACAGATACGCAGTACTTC
CASSTGRATDTQYF
>TRBJ2-7|TRBV2|few|TRBD1
TGTGCCACCGGGACAGGGAATAGGTACGAGCAGTACTTC
CATGTGNRYEQYF
>TRBJ1-1|TRBV5-1|many|NA
TGCGCCAGCAGCGAGCTTGAAACAGGGAACCCTGAAGCTTTCTTT
CASSELETGNPEAFF
>TRBJ2-7|TRBV7-9|once|TRBD2
TGTGCCAGCAGAGATACGACTAGCGGGAGTTACGAGCAGTACTTC
CASRDTTSGSYEQYF
>TRBJ1-2|TRBV9|many|NA
TGTGCCAGCAGCCCAGCCGGGGGCGCAGGGTATGGCTACACCTTC
CASSPAGGAGYGYTF
>TRBJ1-5|TRBV6-1|many|TRBD1
TGTGCCAGCAGTGGTACGGACAGGGCCGGTAGCAATCAGCCCCAGCATTTT
CASSGTDRAGSNQPQHF
>TRBJ1-2|TRBV10-3|once|NA
TGTGCCATCGGGGGGGTTGACAGCAGCTACACCTTC
CAIGGVDSSYTF
>TRBJ2-7|TRBV2|NA|NA
TGTGCGCTAGGGACCTACGAGCAGTACTTC
CALGTYEQYF
>TRBJ2-5|TRBV29-1|many|NA
TGCAGCGTTCAGGGGAGCGAGACCCAGTACTTC
CSVQGSETQYF
>TRBJ1-4|TRBV7-9|NA|NA
TGTGCCAGCAGCTTAGCAGAAGAAAAACTGTTTTTT
CASSLAEEKLFF
>TRBJ2-7|TRBV2|NA|NA
TGTGCCAGCAATCAGAAGGGGTCCTACGAGCAGTACTTC
CASNQKGSYEQYF
>TRBJ2-6|TRBV4-1|many|TRBD1
TGCGCCAGCAGCCCGTTGGGGACAGGGGGCTCTGGGGCCAACGTCCTGACTTTC
CASSPLGTGGSGANVLTF
>TRBJ1-5|TRBV2|many|NA
TGTGCCAGCAGTGATCCGGACAATCAGCCCCAGCATTTT
CASSDPDNQPQHF
>TRBJ2-5|TRBV20-1|NA|TRBD2
TGCAGTGCTAGTACTCCCCGCGGGGGGCTTCAAGAGACCCAGTACTTC
CSASTPRGGLQETQYF
>TRBJ2-6|TRBV24-1|NA|NA
TGTGCCACCAGTGAGGAGGGGGACACTGAAGCTTTC
CATSEEGDTEAF
>TRBJ2-7|TRBV30|NA|TRBD2
TGTGCCTGGACTGGCCGGACTAGCGGATACGAGCAGTACTTC
CAWTGRTSGYEQYF
>TRBJ1-5|TRBV2|NA|TRBD1
TGTGCCAGCAGTGAGCCAGGGGGCGGGCAGCCCCAGCATTTT
CASSEPGGGQPQHF
>TRBJ1-2|TRBV24-1|NA|NA
TGTGCCACCAGTGATTTCGACTCCTCGGATGGCTACACCTTC
CATSDFDSSDGYTF